This TCR beta chain was sequenced in a study of control samples from healthy donors and cancer patients. Profiling relied on immunoSEQ multiplex PCR, and the TCRdb table lists in-frame clones only, not all of them. This table has fewer than 300,000 clones, approximately 80% appearing once. For this clone: Sequence at one end of the junction differs from germline and may be a read error.

In germline, CDR1 is SGHRS, CDR2 YFSETQ. The CDR3 is 13 residues long. The chain joins TRBV5-1 to TRBJ1-2, with D tentatively TRBD1 (6 bases). The TCR originated in an older woman with lung cancer. The material sequenced was PBMCs. The CDR3 is CASRLDRNYGYTF. CDR3 DNA: TGCGCCAGCAGGTTGGACAGAAACTATGGCTACACCTTC. Together with reference TRBV5-1 and TRBJ1-2, the CDR3 gives the full variable domain: KAGVTQTPRYLIKTRGQQVTLSCSPISGHRSVSWYQQTPGQGLQFLFEYFSETQRNKGNFPGRFSGRQFSNSRSEMNVSTLELGDSALYLCASRLDRNYGYTFGSGTRLTVV.